The next 27 T cell receptor beta chains were all read from a single sample in a study of T cells in Graves' hyperthyroidism and ophthalmopathy. The investigators amplified TCR beta CDR3 regions from RNA transcripts. The HTBI set primed first-round TCR CDR3 RT-PCR. In TCRdb, the multiplex PCR reads were re-called with MiXCR into one record per CDR3 protein. This sample carries about 400,000 distinct CDR3 sequences, about 15% of them seen once, and the ten largest clones take approximately 7.5%. Sequenced sample: blood. Receptors originate from a woman younger than 30 with Graves' hyperthyroidism.

This clonotype has a count of ten or more. The rearrangement joins TRBV4-1 to TRBJ2-7; D is ambiguous. The CDR3 sequence is 16 residues long. In germline, CDR1 is MGHRA, CDR2 YSYEKL. Between the trimmed V and J ends, which lost 0 bases and 1 base, there was a span of 13 bases. The CDR3 sequence: CASSQDSFPGSYEQYF. The CDR3, as DNA: TGCGCCAGCAGCCAAGATTCGTTTCCTGGGTCCTACGAGCAGTACTTC.

This clonotype was seen a handful of times. This chain joins TRBV6-6 and TRBJ1-4; no reliable D call. This CDR3 comprises 15 residues. CDR1 is MNHNY and CDR2 is SVGAGI in the germline V gene (reference sequence). Trimming took off 0 bases at V and 7 bases at J, with 12 bases between the two ends. The CDR3, as DNA: TGTGCCAGCAGTTACTCGGGAGGCGGCGGTGAAAAACTGTTTTTT. Encoded protein: CASSYSGGGGEKLFF.

This clonotype has ten or more counts. The CDR3 here is CASRSTGSYSPLHF. The CDR3 DNA reads as TGTGCCAGCAGATCAACAGGGTCTTATTCACCCCTCCACTTT. The chain couples TRBV12-3 or TRBV12-4 to TRBJ1-6; maybe TRBD1 (6 bases). The length of the CDR3 is 14 residues. V was shortened by 6 bases and J by 8 bases, with 14 bases between the two germline ends.

In its sample, this clonotype was seen many times. This chain links TRBV3-1 with TRBJ1-2; 7 bases are a match to TRBD1. The CDR3 is 15 residues long. V gave up 1 base and J gave up 5 bases; unmatched junction bases: 7. The germline V gene has CDR1 LGHDT and CDR2 YNNKEL (reference sequence). CDR3 protein: CASSQATDRSYGYTF. The CDR3 nucleotides are TGTGCCAGCAGCCAAGCTACGGACAGGAGTTATGGCTACACCTTC.

This clonotype was seen ten or more times. V and J are TRBV12-3 or TRBV12-4 and TRBJ2-7; 7 bases are a match to TRBD1. The length of the CDR3 is 12 residues. V shed 3 bases, J shed 6 bases, and the junction held 2 bases outside the gene matches. The DNA of the CDR3 is TGTGCCAGCAGTTTCGACAGGGCCGAGCAGTACTTC. It specifies CASSFDRAEQYF.

In this sample, this clonotype turned up many times. The chain combines TRBV6-2 or TRBV6-3 with TRBJ1-6, with 8 positions matching TRBD1. After removal of 6 bases from V and 15 bases from J, the junction contained 7 bases not matched to a gene. Germline lookup yields CDR1 MNHEY and CDR2 SVGEGT. The CDR3 is made up of 12 amino acids. CDR3 sequence: CASSMGQANLHF. The CDR3 DNA is TGTGCCAGCAGCATGGGACAGGCAAACCTCCACTTT.

The table lists this clonotype with many counts. The gene calls are TRBV24-1 and TRBJ2-2, with a possible D match to TRBD2 (6 bases). V lost 4 bases and J lost 0, with 8 bases in between. Germline-derived CDR1 and CDR2 are KGHDR and SFDVKD. This CDR3 has 15 residues. CDR3 residues: CATSDPGANTGELFF. The CDR3 region has the DNA TGTGCCACCAGTGACCCGGGAGCGAACACCGGGGAGCTGTTTTTT.

At least ten counts were recorded for this clonotype. CDR3 bases: TGTGCCAGCTATAACGGGAGGGCCTACGAGCAGTACTTC. As protein: CASYNGRAYEQYF. The V call is TRBV6-1, the J call TRBJ2-7; 8 bases match TRBD2. V lost 8 bases and J lost 2; bases outside the gene matches: 5. Germline loops: CDR1 MNHNS, CDR2 SASEGT. The CDR3 covers 13 residues.

This clonotype appeared many times. The chain employs TRBV20-1 and TRBJ2-3; D uncertain. CDR3 length equals 15 residues. Trimming pared 0 bases from V and 2 bases from J, leaving 12 bases between. The V gene's germline CDR1 is DFQATT and CDR2 SNEGSKA (reference sequence). The CDR3, as DNA: TGCAGTGCTAGAGATCGAGGCAGTTTCACAGATACGCAGTATTTT. This encodes CSARDRGSFTDTQYF.

The sample holds many counts of this clonotype. The chain employs TRBV6-2 or TRBV6-3 and TRBJ2-3, with D perhaps matching TRBD2 (6 bases). The V gene lost 5 bases and the J gene lost 3 bases, with 12 bases spanning the gap. The CDR3 is made up of 14 amino acids. Germline values: CDR1 MNHEY, CDR2 SVGEGT. The CDR3 region is CASSRWDFTDTQYF. CDR3 DNA: TGTGCCAGCAGTCGATGGGACTTTACAGATACGCAGTATTTT.

The chain uses TRBV9 and TRBJ2-1; 12 nucleotides match TRBD2. The length of the CDR3 is 17 residues. CDR1 and CDR2 from the germline V gene are SGDLS and YYNGEE. Trimming took 0 bases from V and 7 from J; bases not matched to a gene: 8. In nucleotides, the CDR3 is TGTGCCAGCAGCGTAGGGGGAGGACTAGCGGGATTGAATGAGCAGTTCTTC. This gives the protein CASSVGGGLAGLNEQFF.

The rearrangement links TRBV11-2 to TRBJ2-7; 11 bases are shared with TRBD2. The V gene's germline CDR1 is SGHAT and CDR2 FQNNGV. The CDR3 extends over 16 amino acids. Germline trimming cut 5 bases from V and 1 base from J; bases unmatched to any gene: 7. For the CDR3, the DNA is TGTGCCAGCAGCACCAGGACTAGCGGGCGTTCCTACGAGCAGTACTTC. Its protein is CASSTRTSGRSYEQYF.

At least ten counts were recorded for this clonotype. Here the CDR3 reads CASAIGDRPYEQYF. Written as DNA, the CDR3 is TGTGCCAGCGCCATAGGGGACAGACCCTACGAGCAGTACTTC. The chain combines TRBV12-3 or TRBV12-4 with TRBJ2-7; 7 positions match TRBD1. V shed 8 bases, J shed 2 bases, and the junction held 9 bases outside the gene matches. The CDR3 runs 14 residues.

This clonotype was counted between two and nine times. The chain couples TRBV5-1 to TRBJ2-3, with D tentatively TRBD1 or TRBD2 (5 bases each). The CDR3 extends over 14 amino acids. Trimming took 4 bases from V and 2 from J, leaving 11 bases between them. Germline loops: CDR1 SGHRS, CDR2 YFSETQ. CDR3 nucleotides: TGCGCCAGCAGCCGGGACGCCTACACAGATACGCAGTATTTT. Residues: CASSRDAYTDTQYF.

This clonotype appeared many times. The chain carries TRBV5-8 and TRBJ2-3, with TRBD2 matching over 9 bases. In germline, CDR1 is SGHTS, CDR2 YDEGEE. The CDR3 is made up of 16 amino acids. V dropped 0 bases and J dropped 2; count of bases not matched to a gene: 4. CDR3 region: CASSLALAGNTDTQYF. The CDR3 nucleotides read TGTGCCAGCAGCTTGGCTCTAGCGGGGAACACAGATACGCAGTATTTT.

This clonotype was detected ten times or more. The chain is built from TRBV28 and TRBJ1-4, with 8 bases that match TRBD1. CDR3 length equals 13 residues. Germline V CDR1 and CDR2: MDHEN, SYDVKM. The J segment lost 7 bases and the V segment lost 5 bases, leaving 3 bases of the junction unmatched. The CDR3 DNA is TGTGCCAGCAGTGGACAGGGAGTTGAAAAACTGTTTTTT. The encoded protein is CASSGQGVEKLFF.

J is TRBJ2-7 and V is TRBV27; 10 nucleotides align to TRBD2. Germline CDR1 MNHEY, CDR2 SMNVEV (reference sequence). The length of the CDR3 is 14 residues. Trimming at V came to 7 bases and at J to 2 bases, leaving 5 bases not matched to a gene. CDR3 amino acids: CASTSLAGAYEQYF. Here the CDR3 DNA reads TGTGCCAGCACTAGCCTAGCGGGGGCCTACGAGCAGTACTTC.

In this sample, this clonotype turned up many times. The chain combines TRBV10-3 with TRBJ1-1; 8 bases line up with TRBD1. The J segment lost 5 bases and the V segment lost 2 bases, leaving 7 bases of the junction unmatched. CDR3 length equals 15 residues. Germline CDR1 and CDR2: ENHRY and SYGVKD. CDR3 amino acids: CAISERQGRLTEAFF. The DNA of the CDR3 is TGTGCCATCAGTGAGAGACAGGGGCGGTTGACTGAAGCTTTCTTT.

This clonotype occurred a few times. The rearrangement joins TRBV2 to TRBJ1-6, with a possible D match to TRBD1 (5 bases). Germline CDR1 reads SNHLY; CDR2 reads FYNNEI. This CDR3 is 12 amino acids long. V was pared by 8 bases and J by 5 bases, with 7 bases between. The CDR3 region has the DNA TGTGCCAGCGACAGAGATAATTCACCCCTCCACTTT. This gives the protein CASDRDNSPLHF. Looking up the rest from reference TRBV2 and TRBJ1-6 gives the full variable domain: EPEVTQTPSHQVTQMGQEVILRCVPISNHLYFYWYRQILGQKVEFLVSFYNNEISEKSEIFDDQFSVERPDGSNFTLKIRSTKLEDSAMYFCASDRDNSPLHFGNGTRLTVT.

This clonotype was observed many times. The chain uses TRBV15 and TRBJ2-1; 10 bases fit TRBD2. After removal of 3 bases from V and 1 base from J, the junction contained 12 bases not matched to a gene. Germline CDR1 LNHNV, CDR2 YYDKDF (reference sequence). The CDR3 covers 19 residues. In DNA form, the CDR3 reads TGTGCCACCAGCAGGGTATCGAGCGGGAGGGCCACGTCCTACAATGAGCAGTTCTTC. Protein sequence: CATSRVSSGRATSYNEQFF.

The chain is built from TRBV27 and TRBJ1-2; D may be TRBD1 (6 bases). CDR1 MNHEY and CDR2 SMNVEV come from the germline V gene (reference sequence). The length of the CDR3 is 15 residues. Trimming left V 1 base short and J 4 bases short, with 13 bases between. This CDR3 is CASSLLGGLGYGYTF. CDR3 in DNA: TGTGCCAGCAGTTTATTGGGGGGGCTCGGCTATGGCTACACCTTC.

This chain uses TRBV30 with TRBJ1-5, with TRBD1 matching 9 bases. The CDR3 is made up of 16 amino acids. The J segment lost 6 bases and the V segment lost 1 base, leaving 10 bases of the junction unmatched. Per germline, CDR1 GTSNPN and CDR2 SVGIG (reference sequence). In DNA, the CDR3 is TGTGCCTGGAGTGATAGCGGGACAGGGTACGGTCAGCCCCAGCATTTT. This translates into CAWSDSGTGYGQPQHF. The whole variable domain, remainder taken from reference TRBV30 and TRBJ1-5, is SQTIHQWPATLVQPVGSPLSLECTVEGTSNPNLYWYRQAAGRGLQLLFYSVGIGQISSEVPQNLSASRPQDRQFILSSKKLLLSDSGFYLCAWSDSGTGYGQPQHFGDGTRLSIL.

This clonotype was observed at least ten times. J is TRBJ2-5 and V is TRBV6-1; 10 nucleotides match TRBD1. Germline lookup yields CDR1 MNHNS and CDR2 SASEGT. V was pared by 5 bases and J by 5 bases, with 8 bases of the junction left unmatched. The CDR3 has 15 residues. CDR3 loop: CASSPQTGGGETQYF. The CDR3 DNA reads as TGTGCCAGCAGTCCTCAGACAGGGGGCGGGGAGACCCAGTACTTC.

Concerning this clonotype: A much bigger clone sits one base away, suggesting this may be a read error. The chain recombines TRBV10-3 with TRBJ2-5; no clear D. CDR3 length: 15 residues. Germline CDR1 and CDR2: ENHRY and SYGVKD. CDR3 residues: CTISPSTGSVWTQYF. CDR3 nucleotides: TGTACCATCAGCCCATCGACTGGTTCGGTGTGGACCCAGTACTTC.

A note on this clonotype: One end of the junction is discordant with germline, which a read error may explain. The chain joins TRBV20-1 to TRBJ2-3, with TRBD2 matching over 13 bases. The germline CDR1 and CDR2 sequences are DFQATT and SNEGSKA (reference sequence). The CDR3 has 15 amino acids. CDR3 sequence: CSAGETSGGADTQYF. Written as DNA, the CDR3 is TGCAGTGCTGGAGAAACTAGCGGGGGGGCAGATACGCAGTATTTT.

This clonotype was recorded at least ten times. V usage is TRBV28 and J usage is TRBJ2-7; 12 bases fit TRBD1. The V and J ends lost 3 bases and 2 bases, in that order; junction bases with no gene match: 5. This CDR3 has 16 amino acids. Germline CDR1 MDHEN, CDR2 SYDVKM. The CDR3 is CASSLGGTGGTYEQYF. The CDR3 DNA follows: TGTGCCAGCAGTTTGGGTGGGACAGGGGGCACCTACGAGCAGTACTTC.

This clonotype appeared many times. The chain joins TRBV2 to TRBJ2-3, with D hard to call. V lost 4 bases and J lost 2, with 7 bases in between. Germline V CDR1 and CDR2: SNHLY, FYNNEI. The CDR3 has 13 residues. The CDR3 is CASSGRNTDTQYF. The CDR3 nucleotides read TGTGCCAGCAGTGGCCGAAACACAGATACGCAGTATTTT.